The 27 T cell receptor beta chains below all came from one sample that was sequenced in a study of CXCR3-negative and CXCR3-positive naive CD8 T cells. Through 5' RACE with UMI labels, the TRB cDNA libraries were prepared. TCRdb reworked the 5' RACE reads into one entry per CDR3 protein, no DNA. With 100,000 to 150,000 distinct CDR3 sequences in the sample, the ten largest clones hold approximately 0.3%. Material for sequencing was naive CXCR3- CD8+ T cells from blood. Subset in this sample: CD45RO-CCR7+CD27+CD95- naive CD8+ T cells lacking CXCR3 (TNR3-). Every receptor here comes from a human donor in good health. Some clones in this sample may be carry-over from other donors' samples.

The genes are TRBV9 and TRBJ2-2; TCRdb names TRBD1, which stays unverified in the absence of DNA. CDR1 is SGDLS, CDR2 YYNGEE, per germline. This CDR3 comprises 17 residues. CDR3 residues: CASSVPLQGAVTGELFF.

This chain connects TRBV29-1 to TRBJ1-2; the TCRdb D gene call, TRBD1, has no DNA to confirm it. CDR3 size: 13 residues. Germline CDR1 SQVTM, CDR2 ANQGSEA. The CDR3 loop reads CSVDGRGDYGYTF.

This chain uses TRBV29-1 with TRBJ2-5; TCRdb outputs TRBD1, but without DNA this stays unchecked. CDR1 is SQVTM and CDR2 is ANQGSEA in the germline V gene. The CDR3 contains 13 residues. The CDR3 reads CSVEDSREETQYF.

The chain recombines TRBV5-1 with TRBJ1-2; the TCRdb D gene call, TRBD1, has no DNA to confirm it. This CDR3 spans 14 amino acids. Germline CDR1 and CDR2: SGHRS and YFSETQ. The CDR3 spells CASSFSSYRDGYTF.

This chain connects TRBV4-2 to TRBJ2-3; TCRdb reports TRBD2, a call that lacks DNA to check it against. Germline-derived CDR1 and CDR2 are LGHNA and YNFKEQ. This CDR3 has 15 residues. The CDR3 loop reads CASSQEEGSTDTQYF.

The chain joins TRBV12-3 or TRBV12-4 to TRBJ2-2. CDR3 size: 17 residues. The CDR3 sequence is CASSLRVRTSSTGELFF.

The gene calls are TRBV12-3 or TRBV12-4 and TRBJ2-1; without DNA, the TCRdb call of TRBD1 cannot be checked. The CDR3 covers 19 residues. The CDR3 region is CASSTSGHGLTSSYNEQFF.

CDR3 protein: CASSFGGTGNSYEQYF. The chain is built from TRBV28 and TRBJ2-7; absent DNA, TCRdb's TRBD1 call cannot be checked. Germline V CDR1 and CDR2: MDHEN, SYDVKM. CDR3 length: 16 amino acids.

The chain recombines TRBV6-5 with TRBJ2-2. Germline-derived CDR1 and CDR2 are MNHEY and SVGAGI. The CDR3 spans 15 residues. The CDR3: CASSYSDTYTGELFF.

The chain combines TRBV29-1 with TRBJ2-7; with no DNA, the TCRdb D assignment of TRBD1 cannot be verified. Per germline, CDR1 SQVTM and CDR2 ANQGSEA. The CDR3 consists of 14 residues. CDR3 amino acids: CSATGDTETYEQYF.

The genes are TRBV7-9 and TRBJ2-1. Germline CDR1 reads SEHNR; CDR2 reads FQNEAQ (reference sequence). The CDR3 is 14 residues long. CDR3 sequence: CASSVISSYNEQFF.

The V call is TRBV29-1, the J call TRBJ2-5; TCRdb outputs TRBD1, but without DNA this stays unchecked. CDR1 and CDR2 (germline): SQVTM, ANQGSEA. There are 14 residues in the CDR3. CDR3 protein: CSVPGGAYQETQYF.

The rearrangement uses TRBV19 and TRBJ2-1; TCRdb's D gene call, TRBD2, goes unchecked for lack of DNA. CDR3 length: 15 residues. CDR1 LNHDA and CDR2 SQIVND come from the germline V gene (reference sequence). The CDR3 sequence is CASSLTSGPYNEQFF. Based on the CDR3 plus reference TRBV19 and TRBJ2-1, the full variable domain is DGGITQSPKYLFRKEGQNVTLSCEQNLNHDAMYWYRQDPGQGLRLIYYSQIVNDFQKGDIAEGYSVSREKKESFPLTVTSAQKNPTAFYLCASSLTSGPYNEQFFGPGTRLTVL.

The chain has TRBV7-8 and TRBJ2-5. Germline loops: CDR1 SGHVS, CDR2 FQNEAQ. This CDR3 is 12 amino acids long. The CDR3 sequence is CASSREYETQYF.

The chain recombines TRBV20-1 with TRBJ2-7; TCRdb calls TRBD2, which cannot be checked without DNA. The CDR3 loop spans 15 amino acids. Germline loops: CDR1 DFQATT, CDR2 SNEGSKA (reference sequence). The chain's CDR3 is CSARDLRDAAYEQYF.

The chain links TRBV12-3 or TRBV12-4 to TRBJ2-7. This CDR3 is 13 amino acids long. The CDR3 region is CASSLANSYEQYF.

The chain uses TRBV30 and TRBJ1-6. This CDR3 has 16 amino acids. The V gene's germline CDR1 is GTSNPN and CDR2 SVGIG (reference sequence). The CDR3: CAWSVTDPSYNSPLHF.

The CDR3 protein is CASAEGTEQYF. V usage is TRBV13 and J usage is TRBJ2-7; the D call of TRBD1 rests on TCRdb alone, since no DNA is present to check it. The CDR3 length is 11 residues. Germline-derived CDR1 and CDR2 are PRHDT and FYEKMQ (reference sequence). The whole variable domain, remainder taken from reference TRBV13 and TRBJ2-7, is AAGVIQSPRHLIKEKRETATLKCYPIPRHDTVYWYQQGPGQDPQFLISFYEKMQSDKGSIPDRFSAQQFSDYHSELNMSSLELGDSALYFCASAEGTEQYFGPGTRLTVT.

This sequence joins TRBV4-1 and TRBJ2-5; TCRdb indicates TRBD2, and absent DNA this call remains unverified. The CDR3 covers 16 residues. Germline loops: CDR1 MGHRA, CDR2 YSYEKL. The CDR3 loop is CASSHPGLAGEETQYF.

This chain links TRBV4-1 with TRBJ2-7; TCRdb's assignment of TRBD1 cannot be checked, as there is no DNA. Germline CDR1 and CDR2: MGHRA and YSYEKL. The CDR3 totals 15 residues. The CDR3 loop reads CASSQALMSTYEQYF.

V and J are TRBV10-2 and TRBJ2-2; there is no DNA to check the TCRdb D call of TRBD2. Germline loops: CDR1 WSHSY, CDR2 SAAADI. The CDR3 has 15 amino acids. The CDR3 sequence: CASSDLRELAGELFF.

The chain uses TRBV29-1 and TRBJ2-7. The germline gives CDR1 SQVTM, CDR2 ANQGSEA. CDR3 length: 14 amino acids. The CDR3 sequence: CSVEDKGSFDEQYF.

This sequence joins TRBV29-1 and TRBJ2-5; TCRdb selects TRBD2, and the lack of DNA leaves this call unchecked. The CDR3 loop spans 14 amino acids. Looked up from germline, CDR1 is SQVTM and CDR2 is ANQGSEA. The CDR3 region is CSVDSGGGKETQYF.

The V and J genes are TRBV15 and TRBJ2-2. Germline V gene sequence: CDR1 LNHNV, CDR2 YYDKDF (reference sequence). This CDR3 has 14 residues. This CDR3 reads CATSSNGNTGELFF.

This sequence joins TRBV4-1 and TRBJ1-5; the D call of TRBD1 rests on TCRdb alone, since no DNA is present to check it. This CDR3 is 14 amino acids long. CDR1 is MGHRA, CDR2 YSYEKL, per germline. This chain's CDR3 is CASSQEGRVEPQHF.

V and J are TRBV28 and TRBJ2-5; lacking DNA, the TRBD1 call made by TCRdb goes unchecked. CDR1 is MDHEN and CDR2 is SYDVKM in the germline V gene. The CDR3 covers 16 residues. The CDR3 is CASSPGGSGDQETQYF.

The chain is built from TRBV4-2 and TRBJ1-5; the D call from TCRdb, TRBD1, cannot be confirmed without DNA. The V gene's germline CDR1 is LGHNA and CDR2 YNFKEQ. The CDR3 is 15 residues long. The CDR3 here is CASRHTGTDNQPQHF.